This record covers a single T cell receptor beta chain. This clone is a singleton in its sample. The clone's antigen remains unknown. The record has no base qualities; no much larger clone is one base away. Healthy HIV-negative adults with no recently reported acute infections or vaccinations were included as donors. Every donor was a Caucasian adult residing in Nashville, Tennessee, USA. Magnetic negative selection was used to enrich CD4+ T cells, after which naive cells were positively selected on CD45RA and the negative fraction became the memory subset. After blood collection by leukapheresis, PBMCs were isolated using Ficoll-Histopaque density gradient centrifugation and then cryopreserved in the vapor phase of liquid nitrogen. Analytical flow cytometry was used to check the purity and quantity of each magnetically sorted T cell population. Genomic DNA was isolated from each sorted fraction and quantified by UV absorbance on a Nanodrop 2000c.

For CDR1 and CDR2, the germline V gene lists SGHTA and FQGNSA. Trimming takes 4 bases off V and 0 bases off J; junction bases not matched to a gene: 5. The CDR3 runs 16 residues from the cysteine to the phenylalanine. CDR3 DNA only is kept here, 48 bases in frame from base 1. Using the deep immunoSEQ assay, multiplex PCR amplified TCR CDR3 regions from genomic DNA. Extracted genomic DNA from each cell subset was spread evenly across all wells of several immunoSEQ 96-well plates, with each plate serving as a replicate. For sorted subsets, each replicate PCR was loaded with about 0.2 ug genomic DNA, equivalent to about 30,000 T cell genomes. Purified libraries were quantified with a Qubit 3.0 fluorometer, sized on a Bioanalyzer 2100, and re-quantified with the KAPA Library Quantification kit. Each immunoSEQ 96-well plate was sequenced on its own single-read 150-cycle Illumina NextSeq 550 flow cell. The authors' analysis ran thus. Because only junctional sequences without quality scores were contained in the immunoSEQ output, filtering matching that applied to full-length reads could not be performed. To assign V/J genes and CDR3, sequences were annotated using PyIR, a Python wrapper for IgBLAST v1.9, with IMGT germline references. Reads were removed for weak V/J assignments (E-value above 1e-6), missing CDR3, stop codons, out-of-frame junctions, or ambiguous translated residues. A V3J clonotype was defined by an identical inferred V gene, J gene, and CDR3 amino acid sequence. Percentage overlap between repertoires was computed as shared unique clonotypes divided by the size of the smaller repertoire. Repertoire richness was assessed with RTK rarefaction, the Chao1 estimator, and Recon v2.1 estimates of unobserved clonotypes. For all TCRbeta clonotypes obtained by the gDNA method from a few donors, generation probabilities were computed with OLGA. Entries here come from immuneACCESS through TCRdb and include only in-frame sequences with V and J called. Some clones fail to appear in such tables; in the studies checked, an unresolved V gene covers under half of the shortfall, and the cause of the remainder is unknown. V and J calls and clone size are those listed in that table; D and trimming were worked out from the DNA. The sample table contains some 1.5 million clones; only one count was recorded for around 97% of them. About 1% of the sample comes from the top ten.

The sample belongs to a study of shared clonotypes between healthy human individuals (dated by TCRdb to about 2020). Broadly, across the study: The cohort comprised a couple of women and a few men aged 18 to 49 years. Different laboratories and diverse techniques were used to prepare libraries and sequence TCR repertoires, to increase sequencing depth and limit assay-specific biases. For each donor, three plates each were used for CD4 naive and CD4 memory, two plates were used for CD8 naive, and one plate was used for CD8 memory. Between about 0.85 and 9.5 billion PBMCs per donor were obtained by leukapheresis. To estimate repertoire size and how much clonotypes are shared between individuals, the study performed deep sequencing of blood TCR repertoires from a few healthy adults.

Study-wide conclusions, independent of this receptor: Pairwise subsampling indicated that sequencing depth was expected to affect the degree of clonotype sharing among donors. Because the study included a small number of donors, the genetic and exposure-history diversity represented was limited. Clonotypes shared by all four sorted-subset donors showed higher generation probabilities than non-shared clonotypes. Across four donors, approximately 4.9% of naive CD4, approximately 4% of naive CD8, 2% to 2.5% of memory CD4, and under 0.45% of memory CD8 clonotypes were shared. Even with the large sequencing depth, rarefaction of the sorted-subset datasets indicated that sequencing was incomplete. Sampling was restricted to blood, and TCR repertoires in tissues likely differ from the TCR repertoires found in blood. Estimated clonotype richness was generally larger for naive than for memory subsets.

The sequencing sample was made of naive CD4+ T cells sorted from blood. Read against the paper, the sample's cell subset or site label means: CD45RA+ positively selected. The chain links TRBV7-2 with TRBJ1-1; a stretch of 10 junction bases matches TRBD1. This TCR was sampled from a young man in good health. CDR3 reads: CASSYDRGRMNTEAFF. The nucleotide sequence is TGTGCCAGCAGCTACGACAGGGGGCGAATGAACACTGAAGCTTTCTTT.